This passage covers 2 T cell receptor beta chains from one sample sequenced in a study of blood T cell repertoires in COVID-19. Repertoires were generated with immunoSEQ multiplex PCR, while TCRdb's copy carries only in-frame clones and drops some. This sample has more than 80,000 clones, with around 88% found just once. The specimen sequenced was peripheral blood. These receptors all stem from a man aged 80 or over with acute or convalescent COVID-19.

The chain is built from TRBV6-2 or TRBV6-3 and TRBJ2-1; no reliable D call. The V end lost 3 bases, the J end lost 4 bases, and 7 bases lay between the germline ends. The CDR3 consists of 13 residues. CDR1 is MNHEY, CDR2 SVGEGT, per germline. The CDR3 nucleotides read TGTGCCAGCAGTTATTCTGTTTACAATGAGCAGTTCTTC. Translation: CASSYSVYNEQFF.

The V call is TRBV18, the J call TRBJ1-4; tentative D call: TRBD1 (5 bases). Germline V CDR1 and CDR2: KGHSH, LQKENI. There are 13 residues in the CDR3. V lost 4 bases to trimming and J lost 6 bases, with 9 bases between them. The CDR3 reads CASSQGTDEKLFF. The DNA for the CDR3 is TGTGCCAGCTCACAGGGGACTGATGAAAAACTGTTTTTT.